This is a list of T cell receptor beta chains from one sample in a study of blood T cell repertoires in COVID-19. Assay: immunoSEQ multiplex PCR; the TCRdb copy retains only in-frame clones and omits some. The sample shows about 74,000 clones, about nine tenths of them seen only once. The sample comprised peripheral blood. The source is a woman aged 80 or over with active or convalescent COVID-19. Each CDR3 is given with its conserved first and last residue. Fields, in order: clone size, V gene, D gene, J gene, CDR3 protein, CDR3 DNA. The D gene is left open where the match is weak. Not every row has a clone size; where given, it reads once, few, many or a size class.

clone_size: NA; v_call: TRBV10-3; d_call: NA; j_call: TRBJ1-1; cdr3_aa: CAISLIGGANTEAFF; cdr3_nt: TGTGCCATCAGCCTCATCGGGGGAGCGAACACTGAAGCTTTCTTT
clone_size: NA; v_call: TRBV30; d_call: NA; j_call: TRBJ1-3; cdr3_aa: CAWSVRSLSGNTIYF; cdr3_nt: TGTGCCTGGAGTGTACGCAGTCTCTCTGGAAACACCATATATTTT
clone_size: NA; v_call: TRBV27; d_call: TRBD2; j_call: TRBJ2-7; cdr3_aa: CASSSPGGLGPYEQYF; cdr3_nt: TGTGCCAGCAGTTCCCCGGGGGGGCTAGGGCCCTACGAGCAGTACTTC
clone_size: NA; v_call: TRBV12-3/TRBV12-4; d_call: TRBD1; j_call: TRBJ2-7; cdr3_aa: CASERTGAYEQYF; cdr3_nt: TGTGCCAGCGAAAGGACAGGGGCCTACGAGCAGTACTTC
clone_size: NA; v_call: TRBV27; d_call: NA; j_call: TRBJ2-7; cdr3_aa: CASSLAASVYEQYF; cdr3_nt: TGTGCCAGCAGTTTAGCGGCTAGTGTCTACGAGCAGTACTTC
clone_size: NA; v_call: TRBV3-1/TRBV3-2; d_call: NA; j_call: TRBJ1-1; cdr3_aa: CASSHSAQNTEAFF; cdr3_nt: TGTGCCAGCAGCCATAGCGCACAGAACACTGAAGCTTTCTTT
clone_size: NA; v_call: TRBV18; d_call: NA; j_call: TRBJ1-3; cdr3_aa: CASSPSQGSGNTIYF; cdr3_nt: TGTGCCAGCTCACCATCACAGGGCTCTGGAAACACCATATATTTT
clone_size: NA; v_call: TRBV7-2; d_call: TRBD2; j_call: TRBJ2-5; cdr3_aa: CASSLAGGHETQYF; cdr3_nt: TGTGCCAGCAGCTTGGCGGGGGGCCACGAGACCCAGTACTTC
clone_size: once; v_call: TRBV7-9; d_call: NA; j_call: TRBJ1-3; cdr3_aa: CASSSPGVGNTIYF; cdr3_nt: TGTGCCAGCAGCTCTCCCGGGGTCGGAAACACCATATATTTT
clone_size: NA; v_call: TRBV5-1; d_call: TRBD2; j_call: TRBJ2-3; cdr3_aa: CASSPSRGKEQYF; cdr3_nt: TGCGCCAGCAGCCCATCGCGGGGGAAGGAGCAGTATTTT
clone_size: NA; v_call: TRBV30; d_call: NA; j_call: TRBJ2-2; cdr3_aa: CAWSMGERGELFF; cdr3_nt: TGTGCCTGGAGCATGGGCGAGAGAGGGGAGCTGTTTTTT